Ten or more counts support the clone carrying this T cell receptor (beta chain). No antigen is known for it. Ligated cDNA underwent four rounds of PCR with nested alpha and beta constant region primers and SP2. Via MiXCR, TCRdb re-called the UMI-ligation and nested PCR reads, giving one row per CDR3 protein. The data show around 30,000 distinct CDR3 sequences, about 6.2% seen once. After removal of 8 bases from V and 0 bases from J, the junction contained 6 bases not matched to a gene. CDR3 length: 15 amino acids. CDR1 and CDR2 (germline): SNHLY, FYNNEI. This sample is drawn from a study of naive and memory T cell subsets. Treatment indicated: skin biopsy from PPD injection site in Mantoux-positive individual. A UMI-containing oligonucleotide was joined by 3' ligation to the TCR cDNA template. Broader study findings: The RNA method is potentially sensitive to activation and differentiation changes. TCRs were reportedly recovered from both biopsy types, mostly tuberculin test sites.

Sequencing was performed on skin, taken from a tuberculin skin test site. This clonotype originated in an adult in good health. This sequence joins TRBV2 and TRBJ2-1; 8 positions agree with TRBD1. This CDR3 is CASQRQGSSYNEQFF. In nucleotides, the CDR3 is TGTGCCAGCCAACGACAGGGGAGCTCCTACAATGAGCAGTTCTTC.